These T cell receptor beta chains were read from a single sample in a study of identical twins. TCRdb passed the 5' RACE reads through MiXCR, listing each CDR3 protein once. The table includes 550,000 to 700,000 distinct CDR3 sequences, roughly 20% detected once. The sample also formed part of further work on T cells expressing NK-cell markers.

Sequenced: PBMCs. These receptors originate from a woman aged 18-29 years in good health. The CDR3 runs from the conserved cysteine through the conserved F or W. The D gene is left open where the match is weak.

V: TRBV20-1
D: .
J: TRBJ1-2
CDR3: CSATGTLNYGYTF

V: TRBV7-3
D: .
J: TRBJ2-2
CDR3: CASSAQGSTGELFF

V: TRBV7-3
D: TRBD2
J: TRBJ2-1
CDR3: CASRAPGGAYNEQFF

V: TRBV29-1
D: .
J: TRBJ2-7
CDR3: CSVAFGVNYEQYF

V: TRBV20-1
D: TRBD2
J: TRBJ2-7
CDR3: CSAPPSGRVYEQYF

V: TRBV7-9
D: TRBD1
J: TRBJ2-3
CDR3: CASSLVRTGQDTQYF

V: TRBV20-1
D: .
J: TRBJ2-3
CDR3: CSATTGTPVSADTQYF

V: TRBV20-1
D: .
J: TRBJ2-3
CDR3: CSVLLFKAASGTDTQYF

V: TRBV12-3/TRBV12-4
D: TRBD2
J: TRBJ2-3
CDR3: CASLSGETNLGQYF

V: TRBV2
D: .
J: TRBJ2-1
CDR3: CASSVDSPEQFF

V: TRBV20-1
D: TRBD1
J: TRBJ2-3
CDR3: CSARAEGARTQYF

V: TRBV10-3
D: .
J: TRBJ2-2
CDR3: CAIFANTGELFF

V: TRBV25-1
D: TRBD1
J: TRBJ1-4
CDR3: CASSFLQGKNEKLFF

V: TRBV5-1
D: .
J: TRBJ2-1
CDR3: CASSLDGSSYNEQFF

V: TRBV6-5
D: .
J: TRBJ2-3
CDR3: CASSYVGPSTDTQYF

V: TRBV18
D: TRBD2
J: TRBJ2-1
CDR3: CASSRTSPLVNEQFF

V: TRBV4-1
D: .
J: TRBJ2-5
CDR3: CASSQWGGIGETQYF

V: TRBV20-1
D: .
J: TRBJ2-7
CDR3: CSAQELGSYEQYF

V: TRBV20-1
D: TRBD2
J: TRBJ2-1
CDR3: CSARDPGTSSYNEQFF

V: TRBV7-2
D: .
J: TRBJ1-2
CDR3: CASSPEGLSYGYTF

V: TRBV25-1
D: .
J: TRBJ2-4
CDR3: CASSEFGQWAKNIQYF

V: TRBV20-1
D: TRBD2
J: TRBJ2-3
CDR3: CSASLAGGMNTQYF

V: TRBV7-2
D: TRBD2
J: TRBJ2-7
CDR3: CASSPRLAGTLPYEQYF

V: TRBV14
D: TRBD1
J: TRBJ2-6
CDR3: CASSQRTGRFSGANVLTF

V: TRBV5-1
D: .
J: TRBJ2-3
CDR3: CASATYGGSTDTQYF

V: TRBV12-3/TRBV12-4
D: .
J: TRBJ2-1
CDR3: CASSFQVYNEQFF